Shown below are 2 T cell receptor beta chains from a single sample sequenced in a study of T cell responses to AZD1222 COVID-19 vaccine. Data came from immunoSEQ multiplex PCR; TCRdb stores just in-frame clones and leaves some out. The table shows about 140,000 clones, with roughly 90% occurring only once. The source was peripheral blood, collected on day 0 of AZD1222 vaccination. These receptors were taken from an adult in good health.

J is TRBJ2-4 and V is TRBV5-1, with 8 bases fitting TRBD1. The germline CDR1 and CDR2 sequences are SGHRS and YFSETQ. This CDR3 is 13 amino acids long. Losses at the gene ends were 0 bases for V and 9 bases for J; bases not matched to a gene: 2. CDR3 protein: CASSLEGQGIQYF. In DNA form, the CDR3 reads TGCGCCAGCAGCTTGGAAGGACAGGGCATTCAGTACTTC. Drawing the rest from reference TRBV5-1 and TRBJ2-4, the complete variable domain is KAGVTQTPRYLIKTRGQQVTLSCSPISGHRSVSWYQQTPGQGLQFLFEYFSETQRNKGNFPGRFSGRQFSNSRSEMNVSTLELGDSALYLCASSLEGQGIQYFGAGTRLSVL.

The chain combines TRBV30 with TRBJ1-2; no definite D call. This CDR3 region has 12 residues. Trimming removed 2 bases at V and 3 bases at J, with 7 bases between. CDR1 and CDR2 (germline): GTSNPN, SVGIG (reference sequence). The CDR3 nucleotides read TGTGCCTGGAGTTCCAAAGACTATGGCTACACCTTC. Protein sequence: CAWSSKDYGYTF.